This TCR beta chain was documented in a study of blood T cell repertoires in COVID-19. On the study more broadly: Researchers got acute and convalescent COVID-19 samples from the United States, Italy and Spain. T cells, B-cell-depleted T cells, or PBMCs provided the cDNA or gDNA that served as material.

This CDR3 comprises 15 residues. V lost 1 base to trimming and J lost 2 bases, with 9 bases between them. The germline V gene has CDR1 LGHNA and CDR2 YNFKEQ. Methods used by the authors: Nucleated cell counts were estimated from reference gene primer amplification. Only in-frame clones appear in the TCRdb table, and some are missing; sequencing was by immunoSEQ multiplex PCR. V, J and clone size were drawn from that table, and D and trimming were deduced from the DNA. The sample shows more than 200,000 clones, 85% to 90% of them seen only once. The material sequenced was peripheral blood. The chain carries TRBV4-2 and TRBJ2-1, with D uncertain. The receptor comes from a woman in her forties or fifties with acute or convalescent COVID-19. The CDR3 loop is CASSQGQKTYNEQFF. In DNA form, the CDR3 reads TGTGCCAGCAGCCAAGGCCAGAAAACCTACAATGAGCAGTTCTTC.